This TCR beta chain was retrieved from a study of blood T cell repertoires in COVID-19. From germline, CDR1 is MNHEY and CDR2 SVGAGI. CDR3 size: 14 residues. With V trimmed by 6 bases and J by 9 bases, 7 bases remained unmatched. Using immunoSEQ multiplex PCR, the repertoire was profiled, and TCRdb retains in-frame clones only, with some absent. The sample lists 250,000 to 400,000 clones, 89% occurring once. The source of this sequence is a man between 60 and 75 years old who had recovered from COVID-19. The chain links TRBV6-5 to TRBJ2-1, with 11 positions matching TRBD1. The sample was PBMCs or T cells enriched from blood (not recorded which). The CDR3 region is CASRSPGTGGEQFF. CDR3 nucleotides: TGTGCCAGCAGAAGTCCCGGGACAGGGGGTGAGCAGTTCTTC.